This T cell receptor (beta chain) was sequenced for a study of identical twins. CDR3 length: 14 amino acids. Germline V CDR1 and CDR2: MNHNS, SASEGT. The trim removed 8 bases at V and 4 bases at J, leaving 8 bases unmatched. Study findings and constraints: Within beta out-of-frame sequences, the excess sharing observed between twins was weaker.

With regard to this clonotype: Its antigen is unknown.

TCRdb itself ran the 5' RACE reads through MiXCR, one entry per CDR3 protein. The table shows more than 200,000 distinct CDR3 sequences, with more than 12% occurring only once. The specimen was memory (CD45RO+) T cells sorted from blood. This chain joins TRBV6-1 and TRBJ1-2, with TRBD1 identical over 9 bases. The origin of this receptor is a woman younger than 35 in good health. In DNA, the CDR3 is TGTGCCAGCCGTAGTACAGGGGGCCCCTATGGCTACACCTTC. This gives the protein CASRSTGGPYGYTF.